This TCR beta chain was recorded in a study of cytomegalovirus exposure and HLA in healthy donors. Whole-study context: When 350 to 500 donors were genotyped, roughly four fifths of them were found to fall in the Caucasian-associated ancestry cluster.

The CDR3 runs to 13 residues. The V and J ends lost 3 bases and 5 bases respectively, with 7 bases between them. In germline, CDR1 is MRHNA, CDR2 SNTAGT. Turning to this clone: What it recognizes is unknown.

Findings of the study overall: What a later analysis reportedly showed was that an Asian-associated ancestry cluster had fewer N-insertions than the approximately 700-donor mean.

The PCR ran on 60 Vbeta and 13 Jbeta primers. Sequenced by immunoSEQ multiplex PCR; TCRdb stores in-frame clones only, minus some. The sample shows about 120,000 clones, around 76% of them seen only once. The sequencing sample was made of PBMCs. The TCR comes from a man in his 60s in good health and CMV-seropositive. V and J are TRBV6-4 and TRBJ2-2; D not resolved. The CDR3 coding sequence is TGTGCCAGCAGTGAGGGCATAACCGGGGAGCTGTTTTTT. Amino acid sequence: CASSEGITGELFF.